The 28 T cell receptor beta chains below come from one sample, sequenced in a study of PD-1 blockade in classical Hodgkin lymphoma. Each patient relapsed following autologous stem cell transplantation, and prior brentuximab vedotin exposure differed. Using immunoSEQ multiplex PCR, the repertoire was profiled, and TCRdb retains in-frame clones only, with some absent. The sample carries some 18,000 clones, 70% to 80% recorded once. Material: peripheral blood mononuclear cells (PBMCs), obtained before the second cycle of nivolumab. All receptors derive from a human donor with classical Hodgkin lymphoma.

The CDR3 is CASSPSGGISTDTQYF. The CDR3 bases are TGTGCCAGCAGTCCCTCGGGGGGGATTAGCACAGATACGCAGTATTTT. The chain joins TRBV28 to TRBJ2-3; 8 bases align to TRBD2. This CDR3 contains 16 residues. The germline V gene has CDR1 MDHEN and CDR2 SYDVKM. V was pared by 5 bases and J by 0 bases, with 7 bases of the junction left unmatched.

The sample holds a few counts of this clone. The gene calls are TRBV11-3 and TRBJ2-4; 9 bases agree with TRBD1. V lost 4 bases, J lost 5 bases, and 6 bases stayed unmatched. Germline V CDR1 and CDR2: SGHNT, YENEEA. The length of the CDR3 is 15 residues. This chain's CDR3 is CASSSGQGIENIQYF. The CDR3 bases are TGTGCCAGCAGCTCCGGACAGGGGATCGAAAACATTCAGTACTTC. The full variable domain, rest sourced from reference TRBV11-3 and TRBJ2-4, is EAGVVQSPRYKIIEKKQPVAFWCNPISGHNTLYWYLQNLGQGPELLIRYENEEAVDDSQLPKDRFSAERLKGVDSTLKIQPAELGDSAVYLCASSSGQGIENIQYFGAGTRLSVL.

This CDR3 is CASSRINLEAEAFF. The CDR3 nucleotides read TGCGCCAGCAGCCGGATCAACCTTGAGGCTGAAGCTTTCTTT. The chain carries TRBV4-1 and TRBJ1-1, with no clear D. Deletions cut 4 bases from V and 6 bases from J, with 15 bases between. Germline-derived CDR1 and CDR2 are MGHRA and YSYEKL. The length of the CDR3 is 14 residues.

By proportion, this clone is medium-sized. The chain recombines TRBV4-1 with TRBJ2-1; 7 nucleotides align to TRBD2. Germline trimming cut 4 bases from V and 7 bases from J; bases unmatched to any gene: 7. Looked up from germline, CDR1 is MGHRA and CDR2 is YSYEKL. This CDR3 is 14 amino acids long. In DNA form, the CDR3 reads TGCGCCAGCAGCCCCTCGGAAGCGGGGAATGAGCAGTTCTTC. This translates into CASSPSEAGNEQFF.

This chain uses TRBV9 with TRBJ1-2, with D maybe TRBD1 (6 bases). The CDR3 length is 16 residues. The germline CDR1 and CDR2 sequences are SGDLS and YYNGEE. The ends were cut back, 0 bases at V and 0 bases at J, with 12 bases in the middle. The CDR3 protein is CASSVESGHSNYGYTF. DNA for the CDR3: TGTGCCAGCAGCGTAGAATCGGGACATTCTAACTATGGCTACACCTTC.

The chain links TRBV5-1 to TRBJ1-4; D unclear. The germline V and J ends were trimmed by 0 bases and 3 bases, with 6 bases remaining between them. This CDR3 has 14 residues. CDR1 and CDR2 from the germline V gene are SGHRS and YFSETQ. The CDR3 DNA reads TGCGCCAGCAGCTTGGAGAGAGCTAATGAAAAACTGTTTTTT. Translation: CASSLERANEKLFF.

This clone was seen once. The rearrangement links TRBV6-5 to TRBJ1-4; D might be TRBD1 (6 bases). CDR3 length: 13 residues. The germline V and J ends were trimmed by 7 bases and 10 bases, with 16 bases remaining between them. Looked up from germline, CDR1 is MNHEY and CDR2 is SVGAGI. For the CDR3, the DNA is TGTGCCAGCAAAAGGGGGGTCGGGGTAAAACTGTTTTTT. Its translation: CASKRGVGVKLFF.

Only a few counts were recorded for this clone. The rearrangement uses TRBV28 and TRBJ2-2; 7 nucleotides agree with TRBD2. The V gene end was trimmed by 5 bases and the J gene end by 3 bases; junction bases not matched to a gene: 12. The CDR3 has 17 residues. Germline CDR1 and CDR2: MDHEN and SYDVKM. CDR3 in DNA: TGTGCCAGCAGTACGTTCCGGGACTACCTATACACCGGGGAGCTGTTTTTT. Translation gives CASSTFRDYLYTGELFF.

The rearrangement joins TRBV30 to TRBJ2-2; the match to TRBD2 covers 9 bases. CDR3 length: 15 residues. Germline CDR1 GTSNPN, CDR2 SVGIG (reference sequence). J gave up 3 bases and V 4 bases, and 6 bases lay outside the gene matches. CDR3 bases: TGTGCCTGGATCGGGACTAGCATATACACCGGGGAGCTGTTTTTT. The encoded protein is CAWIGTSIYTGELFF.

The V gene is TRBV9, the J gene TRBJ2-5, with TRBD2 matching over 15 bases. Germline trimming cut 2 bases from V and 2 bases from J; bases unmatched to any gene: 4. Looked up from germline, CDR1 is SGDLS and CDR2 is YYNGEE. The CDR3 runs 17 residues. The CDR3 sequence: CASSVGGLAGGQETQYF. CDR3 DNA sequence: TGTGCCAGCAGCGTTGGGGGACTAGCGGGAGGTCAAGAGACCCAGTACTTC.

This clone appeared a single time. The chain's CDR3 is CASSLGTGGIIQPQHF. CDR3 coding DNA: TGTGCCAGCAGTCTGGGGACAGGGGGCATTATCCAGCCCCAGCATTTT. V usage is TRBV28 and J usage is TRBJ1-5, with TRBD1 identical over 12 bases. CDR1 and CDR2 from the germline V gene are MDHEN and SYDVKM. The CDR3 loop spans 16 amino acids. The J segment lost 7 bases and the V segment lost 5 bases, leaving 9 bases of the junction unmatched.

The V call is TRBV7-9, the J call TRBJ2-7; D gene ambiguous. The CDR3 consists of 12 residues. The V gene's germline CDR1 is SEHNR and CDR2 FQNEAQ (reference sequence). V was cut by 5 bases and J by 2 bases, with 7 bases left in between. The chain's CDR3 is CASSQAPYEQYF. The CDR3 bases are TGTGCCAGCAGCCAAGCCCCCTACGAGCAGTACTTC.

V usage is TRBV19 and J usage is TRBJ2-2; D tentatively fits TRBD1 or TRBD2 (5 bases each). The CDR3 consists of 16 residues. Germline V lookup: CDR1 LNHDA, CDR2 SQIVND (reference sequence). The germline V and J ends were trimmed by 4 bases and 4 bases, with 16 bases remaining between them. CDR3 DNA sequence: TGTGCCAGTAGTAGGGGGATACGGGGTGGCACCGGGGAGCTGTTTTTT. Protein product: CASSRGIRGGTGELFF.

The chain uses TRBV10-3 and TRBJ2-5, with TRBD1 matching over 9 bases. Germline CDR1 and CDR2: ENHRY and SYGVKD. The V gene end was trimmed by 0 bases and the J gene end by 5 bases; junction bases not matched to a gene: 13. This CDR3 is 18 amino acids long. The CDR3 loop is CAISESTRGTGRGETQYF. The DNA for the CDR3 is TGTGCCATCAGTGAGTCGACTCGTGGGACAGGGCGTGGGGAGACCCAGTACTTC.

V gene TRBV5-1 combines with J gene TRBJ1-1, with D uncertain. V lost 1 base and J lost 1, with 11 bases in between. This CDR3 region has 15 residues. CDR1 is SGHRS and CDR2 is YFSETQ in the germline V gene. The chain's CDR3 is CASSLRGRENTEAFF. The CDR3 DNA sequence: TGCGCCAGCAGCTTGAGAGGTCGCGAGAACACTGAAGCTTTCTTT.

The chain couples TRBV7-9 to TRBJ1-4, with 10 bases fitting TRBD1. J lost 8 bases, V lost 5 bases, and 8 bases had no gene match. Germline CDR1 and CDR2: SEHNR and FQNEAQ (reference sequence). The CDR3 extends over 15 amino acids. The CDR3 coding sequence is TGTGCCAGCAGCGGCCGGACAGGGGGATTCGAAAAACTGTTTTTT. Its translation is CASSGRTGGFEKLFF. Full variable domain (remainder filled in from reference TRBV7-9 and TRBJ1-4): DTGVSQNPRHKITKRGQNVTFRCDPISEHNRLYWYRQTLGQGPEFLTYFQNEAQLEKSRLLSDRFSAERPKGSFSTLEIQRTEQGDSAMYLCASSGRTGGFEKLFFGSGTQLSVL.

This clone was observed a few times. This sequence joins TRBV27 and TRBJ2-3; D call uncertain. The ends were cut back, 2 bases at V and 0 bases at J, with 18 bases in the middle. This CDR3 comprises 18 residues. In germline, CDR1 is MNHEY, CDR2 SMNVEV (reference sequence). The CDR3 spells CASSLGPAARFSTDTQYF. The CDR3 nucleotides read TGTGCCAGCAGTTTAGGCCCAGCAGCCCGTTTCAGCACAGATACGCAGTATTTT.

There are a few counts of this clone. V and J are TRBV21-1 and TRBJ2-5; the table assigns TRBD1, which was not confirmed against the DNA. TRBV21-1 is recorded as a pseudogene. The CDR3 is 12 amino acids. In nucleotides, the CDR3 is TGTGCCGGAAATGACAGGGAAGAGACCCAGTACTTC. Amino acid sequence: CAGNDREETQYF.

The sample holds a few counts of this clone. The chain carries TRBV25-1 and TRBJ2-7, with D possibly being TRBD2 (6 bases). The CDR3 length is 14 residues. Per the germline V gene, CDR1 is MGHDK and CDR2 is SYGVNS. Trimming stripped 2 bases from V and 2 bases from J, with 10 bases between. The CDR3 here is CASSEGPGAYEQYF. The DNA of the CDR3 is TGTGCCAGCAGTGAAGGTCCGGGGGCCTACGAGCAGTACTTC.

About this clone: This CDR3 is missing its conserved last phenylalanine or tryptophan, likely due to a read error. It is unclear where the CDR3 begins or ends on the DNA, so no DNA is shown, and the CDR3 is as TCRdb lists it. The V and J genes are TRBV7-3 and TRBJ2-7; the table's D call TRBD2 went unverified against the DNA. The CDR3 is made up of 10 amino acids, end residues included. The germline V gene has CDR1 SGHTA and CDR2 FQGTGA. CDR3 in amino acids: CASSLRPARE.

This clone turned up a few times. The V gene is TRBV6-5, the J gene TRBJ2-7; 7 positions match TRBD1. Germline assignment: CDR1 MNHEY and CDR2 SVGAGI. The CDR3 runs 13 residues. The V and J ends lost 6 bases and 3 bases, in that order; junction bases with no gene match: 5. CDR3: CASRGTAYYEQYF. CDR3 nucleotide sequence: TGTGCCAGCAGGGGGACAGCTTACTACGAGCAGTACTTC.

The rearrangement links TRBV6-1 to TRBJ1-3, with 11 bases lining up with TRBD1. Germline lookup yields CDR1 MNHNS and CDR2 SASEGT. The CDR3 loop spans 14 amino acids. V shed 11 bases, J shed 4 bases, and the junction held 7 bases outside the gene matches. This CDR3 is CAGDGTGGGNTIYF. CDR3 DNA: TGTGCCGGCGATGGGACAGGGGGGGGAAACACCATATATTTT.

CDR3 in amino acids: CAEAGTSNTGELFF. Here the CDR3 DNA reads TGTGCAGAAGCCGGGACCTCGAACACCGGGGAGCTGTTTTTT. This sequence joins TRBV30 and TRBJ2-2; the D call may be TRBD1 or TRBD2 (5 bases each). The germline gives CDR1 GTSNPN, CDR2 SVGIG (reference sequence). The CDR3 length is 14 residues.

A single count supports this clone. The same CDR3 is also encoded by other DNA sequences in this sample. This chain connects TRBV4-2 to TRBJ1-3; a weak D match, TRBD1 (5 bases). Germline CDR1 reads LGHNA; CDR2 reads YNFKEQ. The CDR3 totals 15 residues. Trimming cost V 0 bases and J 7 bases, with 13 bases left between them. CDR3 amino acids: CASSQDRSGGNTIYF. The CDR3 DNA reads TGTGCCAGCAGCCAAGATCGGTCGGGGGGGAACACCATATATTTT.

The chain couples TRBV4-3 to TRBJ2-1, with D unresolved. The CDR3 runs 17 residues. The V gene's germline CDR1 is LGHNA and CDR2 YSLEER. V gave up 0 bases and J gave up 5 bases, with 17 bases separating them. CDR3 protein: CASSQDLLGRSNNEQFF. The CDR3 nucleotides are TGCGCCAGCAGCCAAGATCTATTGGGTAGGAGTAACAATGAGCAGTTCTTC.

The chain combines TRBV2 with TRBJ2-1; 8 positions agree with TRBD2. Germline CDR1 SNHLY, CDR2 FYNNEI. The junction had 5 bases not matched to a gene; V was cut back by 2 bases and J by 2 bases. The CDR3 covers 16 residues. The CDR3 protein is CASSEWTGRAYNEQFF. CDR3 DNA: TGTGCCAGCAGTGAATGGACCGGGAGGGCCTACAATGAGCAGTTCTTC.

The rearrangement joins TRBV7-9 to TRBJ2-7; TRBD2 might be the D (5 bases). The CDR3 totals 12 residues. Trimming took off 5 bases at V and 2 bases at J, with 7 bases between the two ends. Looked up from germline, CDR1 is SEHNR and CDR2 is FQNEAQ (reference sequence). DNA for the CDR3: TGTGCCAGCAGCCCCGGGGCCTACGAGCAGTACTTC. Amino acid sequence: CASSPGAYEQYF.

The chain couples TRBV5-6 to TRBJ2-1; perhaps TRBD1 as D (5 bases). The CDR3 runs to 13 residues. The ends were cut back, 1 base at V and 12 bases at J, with 14 bases in the middle. Germline V gene sequence: CDR1 SGHDT, CDR2 YYEEEE. The CDR3, as DNA: TGTGCCAGCAGCTTGTTAGGGGCCTTAGCGCAGTTCTTC. The encoded protein is CASSLLGALAQFF.